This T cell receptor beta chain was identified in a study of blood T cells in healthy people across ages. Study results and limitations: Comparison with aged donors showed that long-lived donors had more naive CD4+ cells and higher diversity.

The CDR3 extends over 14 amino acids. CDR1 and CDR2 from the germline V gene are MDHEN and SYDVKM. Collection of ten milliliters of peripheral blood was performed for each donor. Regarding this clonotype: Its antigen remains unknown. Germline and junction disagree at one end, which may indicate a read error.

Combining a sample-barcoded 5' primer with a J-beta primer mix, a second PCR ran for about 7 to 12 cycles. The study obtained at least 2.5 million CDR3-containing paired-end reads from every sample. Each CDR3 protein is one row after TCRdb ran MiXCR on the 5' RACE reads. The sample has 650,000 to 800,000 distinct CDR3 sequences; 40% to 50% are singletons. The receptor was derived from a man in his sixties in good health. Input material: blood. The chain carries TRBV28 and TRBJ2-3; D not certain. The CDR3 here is CAGRTRLGTDTQYF. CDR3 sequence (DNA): TGTGCCGGCAGAACCCGGTTGGGCACAGATACGCAGTATTTT.